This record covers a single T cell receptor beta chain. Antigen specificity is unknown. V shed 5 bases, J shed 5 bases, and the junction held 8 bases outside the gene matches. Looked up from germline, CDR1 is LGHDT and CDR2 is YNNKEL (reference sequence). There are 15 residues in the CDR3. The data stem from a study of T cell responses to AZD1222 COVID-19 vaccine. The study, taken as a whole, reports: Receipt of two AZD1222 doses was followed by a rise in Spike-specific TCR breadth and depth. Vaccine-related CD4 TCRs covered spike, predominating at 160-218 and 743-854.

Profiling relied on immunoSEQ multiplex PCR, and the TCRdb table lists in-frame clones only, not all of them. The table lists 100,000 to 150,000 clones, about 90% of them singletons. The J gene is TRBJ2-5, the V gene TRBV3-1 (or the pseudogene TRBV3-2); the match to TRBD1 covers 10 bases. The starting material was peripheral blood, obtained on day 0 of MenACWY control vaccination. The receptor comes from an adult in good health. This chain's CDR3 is CASSTTGTGVETQYF. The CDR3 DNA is TGTGCCAGCAGCACGACCGGGACAGGGGTTGAGACCCAGTACTTC.